This T cell receptor (beta chain) was sequenced for a study of post-analysis software for immune sequencing data. Study as a whole: Secondary progressive, relapsing-remitting and progressive-relapsing multiple sclerosis were among the included disease courses.

In germline, CDR1 is MGHRA, CDR2 YSYEKL. The CDR3 has 15 amino acids. Incorporated into the TCR beta cDNA libraries were unique molecular identifiers, which served to reduce PCR and sequencing biases. A population of about 0.95 to 11 million T cells gave rise to about half a million cDNA molecules. MiXCR, run by TCRdb on the PCR reads, gives a single entry per CDR3 protein. The sample shows 150,000 to 200,000 distinct CDR3 sequences, 30% of them seen only once. This clonotype showed up just once. Its antigen remains unidentified. A clone one base away is much larger, so this may be a read error. Findings and caveats of the study: Multiple sclerosis was associated with a significant reduction in normalized Chao1 diversity relative to controls. When the samples were clustered directly with F measure, those that had been prepared in the same batch showed strong co-clustering. Patients had higher frequencies than controls of roughly five TRBV segments, including TRBV5-6, TRBV5-1 and TRBV20-1.

The receptor comes from a girl aged 10 to 17 with multiple sclerosis. This chain connects TRBV4-1 to TRBJ1-2, with 7 bases identical to TRBD1. Source material: blood. Here the CDR3 reads CASGQVGTVYYGYTF. CDR3 bases: TGCGCCAGCGGCCAAGTGGGGACAGTTTACTATGGCTACACCTTC.